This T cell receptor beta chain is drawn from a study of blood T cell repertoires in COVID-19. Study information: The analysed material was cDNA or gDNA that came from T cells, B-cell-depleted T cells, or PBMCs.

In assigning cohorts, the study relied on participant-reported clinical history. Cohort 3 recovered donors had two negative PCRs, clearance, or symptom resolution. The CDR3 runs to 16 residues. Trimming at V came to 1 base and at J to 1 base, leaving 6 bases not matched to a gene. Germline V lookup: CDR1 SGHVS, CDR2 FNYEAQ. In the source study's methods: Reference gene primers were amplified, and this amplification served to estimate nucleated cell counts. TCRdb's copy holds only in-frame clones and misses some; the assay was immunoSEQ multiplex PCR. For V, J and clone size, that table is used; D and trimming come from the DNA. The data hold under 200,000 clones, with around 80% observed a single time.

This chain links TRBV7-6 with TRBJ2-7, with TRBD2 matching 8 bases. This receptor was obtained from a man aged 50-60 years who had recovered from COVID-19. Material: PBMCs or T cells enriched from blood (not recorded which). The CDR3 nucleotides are TGTGCCAGCAGCTTAGGTGCGGGGGGCCTGTCCTACGAGCAGTACTTC. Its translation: CASSLGAGGLSYEQYF.